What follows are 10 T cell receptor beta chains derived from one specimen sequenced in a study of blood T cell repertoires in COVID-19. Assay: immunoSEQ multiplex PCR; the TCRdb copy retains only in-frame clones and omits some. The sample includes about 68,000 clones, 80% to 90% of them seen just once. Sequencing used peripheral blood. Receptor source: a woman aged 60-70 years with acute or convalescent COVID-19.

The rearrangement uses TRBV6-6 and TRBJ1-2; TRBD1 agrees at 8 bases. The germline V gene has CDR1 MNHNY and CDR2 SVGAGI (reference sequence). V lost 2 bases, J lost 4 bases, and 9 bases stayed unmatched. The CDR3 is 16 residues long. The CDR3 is CASSYGTQGGGYGYTF. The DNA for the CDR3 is TGTGCCAGCAGTTACGGTACACAGGGGGGTGGCTATGGCTACACCTTC.

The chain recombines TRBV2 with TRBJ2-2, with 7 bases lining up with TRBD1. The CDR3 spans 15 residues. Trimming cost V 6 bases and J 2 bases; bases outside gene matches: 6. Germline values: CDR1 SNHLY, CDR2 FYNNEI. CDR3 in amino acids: CASRGQGVNTGELFF. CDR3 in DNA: TGTGCCAGCAGAGGGCAGGGGGTTAACACCGGGGAGCTGTTTTTT. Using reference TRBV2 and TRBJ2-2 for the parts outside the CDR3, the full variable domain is EPEVTQTPSHQVTQMGQEVILRCVPISNHLYFYWYRQILGQKVEFLVSFYNNEISEKSEIFDDQFSVERPDGSNFTLKIRSTKLEDSAMYFCASRGQGVNTGELFFGEGSRLTVL.

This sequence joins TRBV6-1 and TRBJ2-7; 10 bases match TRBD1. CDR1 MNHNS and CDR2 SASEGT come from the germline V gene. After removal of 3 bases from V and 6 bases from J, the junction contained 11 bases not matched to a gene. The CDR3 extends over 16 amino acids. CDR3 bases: TGTGCCAGCAGTGATCACCGGGACAGGGGTTTTAGCGAGCAGTACTTC. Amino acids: CASSDHRDRGFSEQYF.

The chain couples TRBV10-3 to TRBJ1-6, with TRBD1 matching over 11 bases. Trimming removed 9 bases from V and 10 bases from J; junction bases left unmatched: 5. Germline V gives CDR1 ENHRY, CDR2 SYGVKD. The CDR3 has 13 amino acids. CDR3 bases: TGTGCCATTGCCGGGACAGGGGGATCACCCCTCCACTTT. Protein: CAIAGTGGSPLHF.

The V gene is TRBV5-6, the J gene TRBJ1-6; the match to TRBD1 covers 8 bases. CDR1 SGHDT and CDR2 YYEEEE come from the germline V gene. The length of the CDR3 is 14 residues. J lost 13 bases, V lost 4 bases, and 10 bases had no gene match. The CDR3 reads CASSPGQGLGPLHF. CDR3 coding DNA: TGTGCCAGCAGCCCTGGACAGGGTTTGGGTCCCCTCCACTTT.

The CDR3 loop reads CASSLTSGSGYTF. CDR3 DNA: TGTGCCAGCAGCCTAACGTCGGGTTCGGGCTACACCTTC. This chain uses TRBV3-1 (or the pseudogene TRBV3-2) with TRBJ1-2; no clear D gene. Germline-derived CDR1 and CDR2 are LGHDT and YNNKEL (reference sequence). The CDR3 is 13 residues long. The V gene lost 4 bases and the J gene lost 8 bases, with 14 bases spanning the gap.

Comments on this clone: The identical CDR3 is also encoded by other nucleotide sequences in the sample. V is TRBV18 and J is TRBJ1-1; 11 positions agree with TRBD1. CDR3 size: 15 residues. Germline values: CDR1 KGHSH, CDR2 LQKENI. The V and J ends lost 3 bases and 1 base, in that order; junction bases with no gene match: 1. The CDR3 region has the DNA TGTGCCAGCTCACCTGGACAGGGGGCGAACACTGAAGCTTTCTTT. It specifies CASSPGQGANTEAFF.

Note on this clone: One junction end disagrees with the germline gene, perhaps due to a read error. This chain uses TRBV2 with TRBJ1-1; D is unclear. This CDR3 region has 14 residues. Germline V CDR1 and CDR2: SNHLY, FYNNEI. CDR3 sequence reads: CASREGFTRLEAFF. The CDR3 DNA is TGTGCCAGCAGAGAAGGGTTCACCAGACTGGAAGCTTTCTTT.

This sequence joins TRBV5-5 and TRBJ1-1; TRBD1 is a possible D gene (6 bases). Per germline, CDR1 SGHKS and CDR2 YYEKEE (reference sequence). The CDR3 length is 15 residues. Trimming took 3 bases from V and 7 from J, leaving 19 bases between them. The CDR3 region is CASSSQGREMGEAFF. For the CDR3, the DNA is TGTGCCAGCAGCTCTCAGGGGCGGGAGATGGGTGAAGCTTTCTTT.

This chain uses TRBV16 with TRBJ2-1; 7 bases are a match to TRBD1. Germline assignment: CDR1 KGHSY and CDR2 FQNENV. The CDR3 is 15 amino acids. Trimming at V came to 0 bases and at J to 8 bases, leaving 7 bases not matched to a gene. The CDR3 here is CASSQSRGRFDEQFF. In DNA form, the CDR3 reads TGTGCCAGCAGCCAATCAAGGGGGCGCTTTGATGAGCAGTTCTTC.